Shown below are 10 T cell receptor beta chains from a single sample sequenced in a study of blood T cell repertoires in COVID-19. Measured with immunoSEQ multiplex PCR; TCRdb has only the in-frame clones, and not every one. The top ten clones hold roughly 12% of a sample with around 430,000 clones, around 88% of them seen once. Sequenced input: peripheral blood. The receptors stem from a woman aged 45-65 years with COVID-19, enrolled during active disease.

Here the CDR3 reads CASSYSRGARTEAFF. CDR3 DNA: TGTGCCAGCAGTTACTCCCGCGGGGCTCGCACTGAAGCTTTCTTT. The gene calls are TRBV6-6 and TRBJ1-1; maybe TRBD1 (5 bases). The CDR3 totals 15 residues. Germline V gives CDR1 MNHNY, CDR2 SVGAGI (reference sequence). V lost 0 bases to trimming and J lost 4 bases, with 12 bases between them.

This clone was seen only a few times. This sequence joins TRBV18 and TRBJ1-4, with 8 bases aligning to TRBD1. This CDR3 is built from 15 residues. Germline loops: CDR1 KGHSH, CDR2 LQKENI. J lost 7 bases, V lost 3 bases, and 7 bases had no gene match. The CDR3, as DNA: TGTGCCAGCTCACCGGGACAGGCAAGAGGTGAAAAACTGTTTTTT. This sequence encodes CASSPGQARGEKLFF. The variable domain in full, with the rest retrieved from reference TRBV18 and TRBJ1-4, is NAGVMQNPRHLVRRRGQEARLRCSPMKGHSHVYWYRQLPEEGLKFMVYLQKENIIDESGMPKERFSAEFPKEGPSILRIQQVVRGDSAAYFCASSPGQARGEKLFFGSGTQLSVL.

This clone showed up just a few times. The genes are TRBV7-6 and TRBJ1-3; 7 bases are a match to TRBD1. Germline V gene sequence: CDR1 SGHVS, CDR2 FNYEAQ. V lost 4 bases, J lost 0 bases, and 12 bases stayed unmatched. The CDR3 runs to 18 residues. This CDR3 is CASSSPTGGDSSGNTIYF. DNA of the CDR3: TGTGCCAGCAGCTCTCCCACAGGCGGGGACAGCTCTGGAAACACCATATATTTT.

This rearrangement joins TRBV6-4 to TRBJ1-6; D gene ambiguous. The V gene's germline CDR1 is MRHNA and CDR2 SNTAGT. CDR3 length: 17 amino acids. Trimming cost V 5 bases and J 0 bases, with 14 bases left between them. DNA for the CDR3: TGTGCCAGCAGTCTGCCGACACCTTACTCCTATAATTCACCCCTCCACTTT. It yields the protein CASSLPTPYSYNSPLHF.

V usage is TRBV12-5 and J usage is TRBJ2-1; D is possibly TRBD1 (6 bases). CDR3 length: 16 amino acids. Trimming left V 1 base short and J 10 bases short, with 20 bases between. The germline CDR1 and CDR2 sequences are LGHNT and FRNRAP. DNA for the CDR3: TGTGCTAGTGGTTTGGACCAGCCACTTCTGACAGGCGAGCAGTTCTTC. Its translation is CASGLDQPLLTGEQFF.

The rearrangement joins TRBV7-3 to TRBJ2-7; the match to TRBD1 covers 10 bases. From germline, CDR1 is SGHTA and CDR2 FQGTGA. V was clipped by 2 bases and J by 2 bases; unmatched bases: 3. The CDR3 covers 15 residues. The CDR3 DNA is TGTGCCAGCAGCTTAGGGACAGGGGCCACCTACGAGCAGTACTTC. It translates to CASSLGTGATYEQYF. Full variable domain (outside the CDR3, taken from reference TRBV7-3 and TRBJ2-7): GAGVSQTPSNKVTEKGKYVELRCDPISGHTALYWYRQSLGQGPEFLIYFQGTGAADDSGLPNDRFFAVRPEGSVSTLKIQRTERGDSAVYLCASSLGTGATYEQYFGPGTRLTVT.

This chain connects TRBV28 to TRBJ2-7; 7 positions agree with TRBD1. This CDR3 region has 13 residues. The trim removed 6 bases at V and 0 bases at J, leaving 2 bases unmatched. Looked up from germline, CDR1 is MDHEN and CDR2 is SYDVKM. The CDR3 loop reads CASSGTASYEQYF. The CDR3 DNA is TGTGCCAGCAGCGGGACAGCCTCCTACGAGCAGTACTTC. Full variable domain (missing parts from reference TRBV28 and TRBJ2-7): DVKVTQSSRYLVKRTGEKVFLECVQDMDHENMFWYRQDPGLGLRLIYFSYDVKMKEKGDIPEGYSVSREKKERFSLILESASTNQTSMYLCASSGTASYEQYFGPGTRLTVT.

The V gene is TRBV11-1, the J gene TRBJ1-6, with 10 bases lining up with TRBD1. V gave up 7 bases and J gave up 8 bases; unmatched junction bases: 8. Germline CDR1 reads SGHAT; CDR2 reads FQDESV (reference sequence). The CDR3 loop spans 15 amino acids. CDR3 protein: CASKSTGGRDSPLHF. CDR3 nucleotides: TGTGCCAGCAAGTCGACAGGGGGCCGGGATTCACCCCTCCACTTT.

The chain uses TRBV4-2 and TRBJ2-6; D gene unclear. CDR3 size: 15 residues. CDR1 is LGHNA and CDR2 is YNFKEQ in the germline V gene. The V end lost 0 bases, the J end lost 4 bases, and 7 bases lay between the germline ends. CDR3: CASSQDSSGANVLTF. In DNA form, the CDR3 reads TGTGCCAGCAGCCAAGATAGCTCCGGGGCCAACGTCCTGACTTTC.

This clone was observed a single time. V gene TRBV19 combines with J gene TRBJ2-2; a possible D gene is TRBD1 (6 bases). Germline CDR1 LNHDA, CDR2 SQIVND (reference sequence). There are 16 residues in the CDR3. V gave up 7 bases and J gave up 4 bases, with 19 bases separating them. The CDR3 spells CASKDRLNRGTGELFF. In DNA form, the CDR3 reads TGTGCCAGTAAAGACAGGCTAAACCGAGGCACCGGGGAGCTGTTTTTT.